Sequencing of this T cell receptor (beta chain) was carried out in a study of blood T cells in healthy people across ages. Germline loops: CDR1 SGHTA, CDR2 FQGNSA. This CDR3 region has 14 residues. V trimming: 5 bases; J trimming: 7 bases; junction bases outside the gene matches: 6. Primed by a sample-barcoded 5' primer and a J-beta primer mix, a second PCR proceeded for 7 to 11 cycles. TCRdb fed the 5' RACE reads into MiXCR, producing one record per CDR3 protein. Of 1.5 million to 2 million distinct CDR3 sequences listed, roughly 30% are singletons. Donors were systemically healthy Caucasian individuals from Russia aged roughly 6 to 95 years.

This rearrangement joins TRBV7-2 to TRBJ1-5, with 9 nucleotides matching TRBD1. The sample was blood. The source is a woman between 25 and 40 years old in good health. As DNA, the CDR3 is TGTGCCAGCAGCCGGGACAGGGTGGACCAGCCCCAGCATTTT. Its protein product is CASSRDRVDQPQHF.